A selection of T cell receptor beta chains follows, all from one sample in a study of vaccination effects on CD4 cells after COVID-19. Using immunoSEQ multiplex PCR, the repertoire was profiled, and TCRdb retains in-frame clones only, with some absent. Of about 22,000 clones in the sample, about three quarters are singletons; the top ten hold 10% to 15%. Their recognized antigens are unknown. The sequenced sample was CD4+ T cells from PBMCs cultured with HCoV-229E spike peptides, obtained before COVID-19 vaccination. All receptors come from a human donor who received a COVID-19 vaccine. Both conserved end residues are part of each CDR3. The order of the fields is V gene, J gene, clone size, D gene, CDR3 DNA, CDR3 protein. A D gene is named only where the DNA matches it firmly. Rows may omit the clone size; those that give it use once, few, many or a size class.

v_call: TRBV27; j_call: TRBJ1-6; clone_size: .; d_call: .; cdr3_nt: TGTGCCAGCAGTTCAATCTCAGGGGTAAATTCACCCCTCCACTTT; cdr3_aa: CASSSISGVNSPLHF
v_call: TRBV6-4; j_call: TRBJ2-1; clone_size: once; d_call: TRBD2; cdr3_nt: TGTGCCAGCAGATATCTAGCGGGGGGGCCGCATGAGCAGTTCTTC; cdr3_aa: CASRYLAGGPHEQFF
v_call: TRBV24-1; j_call: TRBJ2-1; clone_size: .; d_call: TRBD2; cdr3_nt: TGTGCCACCAGTGATTCGGGACTAGCGGGCCTTCCCGTTTGGAATGAGCAGTTCTTC; cdr3_aa: CATSDSGLAGLPVWNEQFF
v_call: TRBV27; j_call: TRBJ2-7; clone_size: .; d_call: TRBD1; cdr3_nt: TGTGCCAGCAGTTGGACAGGGGGCAAGTACGAGCAGTACTTC; cdr3_aa: CASSWTGGKYEQYF
v_call: TRBV5-4; j_call: TRBJ1-2; clone_size: few; d_call: TRBD1; cdr3_nt: TGTGCCAGCACCCCCGGCTCAGGGGGCTATGGCTACACCTTC; cdr3_aa: CASTPGSGGYGYTF
v_call: TRBV3-1/TRBV3-2; j_call: TRBJ2-1; clone_size: .; d_call: TRBD2; cdr3_nt: TGTGCCAGCAGCCGGAGGCCTCCGGTACTAGCGGGAGCTTTGGGAGAGCAGTTCTTC; cdr3_aa: CASSRRPPVLAGALGEQFF
v_call: TRBV30; j_call: TRBJ1-5; clone_size: few; d_call: .; cdr3_nt: TGTGCCTGGAACCTAGGGGGGAGTCAGCCCCAGCATTTT; cdr3_aa: CAWNLGGSQPQHF
v_call: TRBV5-1; j_call: TRBJ2-5; clone_size: .; d_call: TRBD2; cdr3_nt: TGCGCCAGCAGCTTTCGCGGACTAGCGGGAGCCCAAGAGACCCAGTACTTC; cdr3_aa: CASSFRGLAGAQETQYF
v_call: TRBV12-3/TRBV12-4; j_call: TRBJ2-2; clone_size: .; d_call: .; cdr3_nt: TGTGCCAGCGCTATCTTGGGGGCCGGGGAGCTGTTTTTT; cdr3_aa: CASAILGAGELFF
v_call: TRBV29-1; j_call: TRBJ2-1; clone_size: .; d_call: .; cdr3_nt: TGCAGCGTTGGCCCGGCAGGGAATGAGCAGTTCTTC; cdr3_aa: CSVGPAGNEQFF
v_call: TRBV9; j_call: TRBJ1-1; clone_size: few; d_call: .; cdr3_nt: TGTGCCAGCAGCGTAGTCCAATCAACGGGTAGGTACACTGAAGCTTTCTTT; cdr3_aa: CASSVVQSTGRYTEAFF
v_call: TRBV18; j_call: TRBJ1-3; clone_size: .; d_call: .; cdr3_nt: TGTGCCAGCTTTGGGCCATTCTCTGGAAACACCATATATTTT; cdr3_aa: CASFGPFSGNTIYF
v_call: TRBV5-1; j_call: TRBJ1-6; clone_size: .; d_call: .; cdr3_nt: TGCGCCAGCAGCTTGGGGTGGGGGGATAATTCACCCCTCCACTTT; cdr3_aa: CASSLGWGDNSPLHF
v_call: TRBV6-1; j_call: TRBJ2-3; clone_size: .; d_call: .; cdr3_nt: TGTGCCAGCAGTGACCCGCATACAAGGAGAGGAAGAGATACGCAGTATTTT; cdr3_aa: CASSDPHTRRGRDTQYF
v_call: TRBV19; j_call: TRBJ1-5; clone_size: .; d_call: .; cdr3_nt: TGTGCCAGTAGTATAGATCAGTCAGGGCAGAACAATCAGCCCCAGCATTTT; cdr3_aa: CASSIDQSGQNNQPQHF
v_call: TRBV21-1; j_call: TRBJ2-1; clone_size: few; d_call: .; cdr3_nt: TGTGCCAACCCGGGACAGGGGAGTTGCAATGAGCAGTTCTTC; cdr3_aa: CANPGQGSCNEQFF
v_call: TRBV19; j_call: TRBJ2-7; clone_size: .; d_call: .; cdr3_nt: TGTGCCAGTAGTATGGGTCTCTCAGGGTCCTACTACGAGCAGTACTTC; cdr3_aa: CASSMGLSGSYYEQYF
v_call: TRBV5-4; j_call: TRBJ2-5; clone_size: .; d_call: .; cdr3_nt: TGTGCCAGCAGCTTACAGGGAGCTCAAGAGACCCAGTACTTC; cdr3_aa: CASSLQGAQETQYF
v_call: TRBV30; j_call: TRBJ2-7; clone_size: .; d_call: .; cdr3_nt: TGTGCCTGGGCTGAGCTATACGAGCAGTACTTC; cdr3_aa: CAWAELYEQYF
v_call: TRBV7-2; j_call: TRBJ1-6; clone_size: medium-sized; d_call: TRBD1; cdr3_nt: TGTGCCAGCAGCCCCCTGAGCGGGTCAGGGGGTTCTGGTCCCCTCCACTTT; cdr3_aa: CASSPLSGSGGSGPLHF
v_call: TRBV6-5; j_call: TRBJ1-2; clone_size: .; d_call: .; cdr3_nt: TGTGCCAGCAGTCCAGGTGGGGGGACTAGTGGCTACACCTTC; cdr3_aa: CASSPGGGTSGYTF
v_call: TRBV19; j_call: TRBJ2-1; clone_size: .; d_call: TRBD2; cdr3_nt: TGTGCCAGTAGTCGGCTAGCGGGGGGGTGGGTTGAGCAGTTCTTC; cdr3_aa: CASSRLAGGWVEQFF
v_call: TRBV6-5; j_call: TRBJ2-1; clone_size: once; d_call: .; cdr3_nt: TGTGCCAGCAGGGCCCTCGGTGTCCATGGTTTCCCGTTCTTC; cdr3_aa: CASRALGVHGFPFF
v_call: TRBV29-1; j_call: TRBJ2-1; clone_size: .; d_call: TRBD2; cdr3_nt: TGCAGCGTTGAAGCCCTAGCGGGAGGGCCCTACAATGAGCAGTTCTTC; cdr3_aa: CSVEALAGGPYNEQFF
v_call: TRBV10-3; j_call: TRBJ2-7; clone_size: .; d_call: .; cdr3_nt: TGTGCCATCATGGGTAGCGGATACGAGCAGTACTTC; cdr3_aa: CAIMGSGYEQYF
v_call: TRBV7-9; j_call: TRBJ1-2; clone_size: .; d_call: TRBD1; cdr3_nt: TGTGCCAGCAGCTGGTCGACAGGGGGGGATGGCTACACCTTC; cdr3_aa: CASSWSTGGDGYTF
v_call: TRBV6-4; j_call: TRBJ2-3; clone_size: .; d_call: TRBD2; cdr3_nt: TGTGCCAGCAGTGACACTAGCGGGGGGGCAGATACGCAGTATTTT; cdr3_aa: CASSDTSGGADTQYF
v_call: TRBV5-1; j_call: TRBJ1-1; clone_size: .; d_call: .; cdr3_nt: TGCGCCAGCAGCCTGAGCGGGGGGGGGACTGAAGCTTTCTTT; cdr3_aa: CASSLSGGGTEAFF
v_call: TRBV14; j_call: TRBJ1-5; clone_size: .; d_call: .; cdr3_nt: TGTGCCAGCAGCCAAGTCGGTCAGCCCCAGCATTTT; cdr3_aa: CASSQVGQPQHF
v_call: TRBV4-1; j_call: TRBJ2-4; clone_size: .; d_call: .; cdr3_nt: TGCGCCAGCAGCCAAGAAGGAGGCAGCTTCAAAAACATTCAGTACTTC; cdr3_aa: CASSQEGGSFKNIQYF
v_call: TRBV6-1; j_call: TRBJ1-2; clone_size: few; d_call: TRBD1; cdr3_nt: TGTGCCAGCAGTGAAGCCGGGACAGGGGGCTATGGCTACACCTTC; cdr3_aa: CASSEAGTGGYGYTF
v_call: TRBV7-2; j_call: TRBJ2-5; clone_size: .; d_call: .; cdr3_nt: TGTGCCAGCAGCTTAGTTGAAGGGGCGACGAAGACCCAGTACTTC; cdr3_aa: CASSLVEGATKTQYF
v_call: TRBV6-5; j_call: TRBJ2-2; clone_size: .; d_call: .; cdr3_nt: TGTGCCAGCAAACGGACAGCCATTAACACCGGGGAGCTGTTTTTT; cdr3_aa: CASKRTAINTGELFF
v_call: TRBV24-1; j_call: TRBJ2-3; clone_size: .; d_call: TRBD2; cdr3_nt: TGTGCCACCAGTGATCCAGGGACTAGCGGATCTTCAGATACGCAGTATTTT; cdr3_aa: CATSDPGTSGSSDTQYF
v_call: TRBV5-4; j_call: TRBJ2-2; clone_size: .; d_call: TRBD2; cdr3_nt: TGTGCCAGCAGCCCCGGGGGGGCCCGAACCGGGGAGCTGTTTTTT; cdr3_aa: CASSPGGARTGELFF
v_call: TRBV18; j_call: TRBJ2-7; clone_size: .; d_call: .; cdr3_nt: TGTGCCAGCTCACCACAGGGCCAGGGGAGCTCCTACGAGCAGTACTTC; cdr3_aa: CASSPQGQGSSYEQYF
v_call: TRBV6-1; j_call: TRBJ2-7; clone_size: .; d_call: .; cdr3_nt: TGTGCCAGCAGTGACCGGCAGGGGCCATACGAGCAGTACTTC; cdr3_aa: CASSDRQGPYEQYF
v_call: TRBV7-2; j_call: TRBJ1-6; clone_size: .; d_call: TRBD1; cdr3_nt: TGTGCCAGCAGCTCCCCTGGGACAGGCGTCTTGCCCCTCCACTTT; cdr3_aa: CASSSPGTGVLPLHF
v_call: TRBV11-2; j_call: TRBJ1-3; clone_size: .; d_call: .; cdr3_nt: TGTGCCAGCAGCTTATTAAGCACTGGAAACACCATATATTTT; cdr3_aa: CASSLLSTGNTIYF
v_call: TRBV28; j_call: TRBJ1-6; clone_size: .; d_call: .; cdr3_nt: TGTGCCAGCAGTTTAGAGCATTCACCCCTCCACTTT; cdr3_aa: CASSLEHSPLHF
v_call: TRBV6-5; j_call: TRBJ1-4; clone_size: few; d_call: .; cdr3_nt: TGTGCCAGCAGTTACTCGACCGGCCAGAATGAAAAACTGTTTTTT; cdr3_aa: CASSYSTGQNEKLFF
v_call: TRBV6-1; j_call: TRBJ1-2; clone_size: .; d_call: .; cdr3_nt: TGTGCCAGCTTCGAGGGGATCTATGGCTACACCTTC; cdr3_aa: CASFEGIYGYTF
v_call: TRBV13; j_call: TRBJ2-3; clone_size: .; d_call: .; cdr3_nt: TGTGCCAGCAGCTTAGGAGGGGCGACGTTGCAGTATTTT; cdr3_aa: CASSLGGATLQYF
v_call: TRBV5-4; j_call: TRBJ1-1; clone_size: .; d_call: .; cdr3_nt: TGTGCCAGCAGCTTGGTTAGGGGCGTAAACACTGAAGCTTTCTTT; cdr3_aa: CASSLVRGVNTEAFF
v_call: TRBV3-1/TRBV3-2; j_call: TRBJ2-5; clone_size: .; d_call: .; cdr3_nt: TGTGCCAGCAGCCAAGATATCGTGACCCAGTACTTC; cdr3_aa: CASSQDIVTQYF
v_call: TRBV3-1/TRBV3-2; j_call: TRBJ2-5; clone_size: .; d_call: .; cdr3_nt: TGTGCCAGCAGCCCCTATGGCAGGGGTTGGGAGACCCAGTACTTC; cdr3_aa: CASSPYGRGWETQYF
v_call: TRBV2; j_call: TRBJ1-2; clone_size: .; d_call: .; cdr3_nt: TGTGCCAGCAGCCCGGGGGAAAACTATGGCTACACCTTC; cdr3_aa: CASSPGENYGYTF
v_call: TRBV7-8; j_call: TRBJ1-5; clone_size: .; d_call: .; cdr3_nt: TGTGCCAGCAGCTTAAGCAGGGATCTCCGTTACAGCCCCCAGCATTTT; cdr3_aa: CASSLSRDLRYSPQHF
v_call: TRBV30; j_call: TRBJ1-1; clone_size: .; d_call: .; cdr3_nt: TGTGCCTGGAGTCTGAGACCCGGAGGGTCTGAAGCTTTCTTT; cdr3_aa: CAWSLRPGGSEAFF
v_call: TRBV29-1; j_call: TRBJ1-4; clone_size: .; d_call: .; cdr3_nt: TGCAGCGACCGCAACCCCTCAAAGTGCGGAGGGGGGTATGAAAAACTGTTTTTT; cdr3_aa: CSDRNPSKCGGGYEKLFF
v_call: TRBV7-8; j_call: TRBJ1-5; clone_size: .; d_call: TRBD1; cdr3_nt: TGTGCCAGCAGTCCAGGACAGGGCAATCAGCCCCAGCATTTT; cdr3_aa: CASSPGQGNQPQHF
v_call: TRBV7-9; j_call: TRBJ1-3; clone_size: .; d_call: .; cdr3_nt: TGTGCCAGCAGCAGCTTCGACGGGACCTCTGGAAACACCATATATTTT; cdr3_aa: CASSSFDGTSGNTIYF
v_call: TRBV5-1; j_call: TRBJ2-7; clone_size: .; d_call: TRBD1; cdr3_nt: TGCGCCAGCAGATTGAATACCGGGACAGCGTCCCCCTACGAGCAGTACTTC; cdr3_aa: CASRLNTGTASPYEQYF
v_call: TRBV9; j_call: TRBJ1-1; clone_size: .; d_call: .; cdr3_nt: TGTGCCAGCAGCGTAATAGGTAACACTGAAGCTTTCTTT; cdr3_aa: CASSVIGNTEAFF